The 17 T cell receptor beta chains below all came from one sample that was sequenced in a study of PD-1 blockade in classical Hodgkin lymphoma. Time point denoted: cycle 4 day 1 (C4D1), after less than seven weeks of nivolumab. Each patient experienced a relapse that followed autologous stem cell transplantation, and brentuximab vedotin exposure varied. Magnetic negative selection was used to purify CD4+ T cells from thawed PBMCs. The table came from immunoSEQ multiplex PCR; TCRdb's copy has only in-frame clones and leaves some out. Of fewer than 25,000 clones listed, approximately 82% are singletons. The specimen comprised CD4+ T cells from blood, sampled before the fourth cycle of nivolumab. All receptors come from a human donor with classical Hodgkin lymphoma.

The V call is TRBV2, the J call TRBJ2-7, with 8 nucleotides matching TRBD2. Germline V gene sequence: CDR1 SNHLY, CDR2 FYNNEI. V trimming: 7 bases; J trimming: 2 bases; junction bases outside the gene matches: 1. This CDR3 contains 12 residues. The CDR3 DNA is TGTGCCAGCAAGGGACTAGCCTACGAGCAGTACTTC. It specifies CASKGLAYEQYF.

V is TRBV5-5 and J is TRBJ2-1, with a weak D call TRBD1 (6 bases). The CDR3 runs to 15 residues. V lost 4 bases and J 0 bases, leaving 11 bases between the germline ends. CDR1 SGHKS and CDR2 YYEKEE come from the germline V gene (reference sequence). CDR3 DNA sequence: TGTGCCAGCAGCAACACAGGGACCTCCTACAATGAGCAGTTCTTC. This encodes CASSNTGTSYNEQFF.

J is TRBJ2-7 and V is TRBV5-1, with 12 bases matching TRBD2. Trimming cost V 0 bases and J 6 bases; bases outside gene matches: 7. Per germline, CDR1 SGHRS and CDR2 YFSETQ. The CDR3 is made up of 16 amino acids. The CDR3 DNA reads TGCGCCAGCAGCTTGGGATGGGGACTAGCGGGTAGCGAGCAGTACTTC. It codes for CASSLGWGLAGSEQYF. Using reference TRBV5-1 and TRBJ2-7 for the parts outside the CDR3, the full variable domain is KAGVTQTPRYLIKTRGQQVTLSCSPISGHRSVSWYQQTPGQGLQFLFEYFSETQRNKGNFPGRFSGRQFSNSRSEMNVSTLELGDSALYLCASSLGWGLAGSEQYFGPGTRLTVT.

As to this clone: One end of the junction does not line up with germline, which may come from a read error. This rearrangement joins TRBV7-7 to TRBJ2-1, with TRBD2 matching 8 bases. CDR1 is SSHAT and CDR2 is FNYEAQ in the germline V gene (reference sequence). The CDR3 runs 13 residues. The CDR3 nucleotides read TGTGCTAGCAGCTTTTTGGCGGGAGGCGAGCAGTTCTTC. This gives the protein CASSFLAGGEQFF.

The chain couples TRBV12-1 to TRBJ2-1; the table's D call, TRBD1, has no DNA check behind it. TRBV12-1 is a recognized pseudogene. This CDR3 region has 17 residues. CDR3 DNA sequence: TGTGCCAGCAGCTTTGCGGGACAGGGGTTGGCCTACAATGAGCAGTTCTTC. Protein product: CASSFAGQGLAYNEQFF.

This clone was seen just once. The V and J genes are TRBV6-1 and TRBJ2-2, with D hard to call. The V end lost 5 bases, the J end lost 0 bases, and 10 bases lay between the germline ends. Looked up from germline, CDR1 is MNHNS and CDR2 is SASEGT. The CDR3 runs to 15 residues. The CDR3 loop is CASSRLNANTGELFF. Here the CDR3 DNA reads TGTGCCAGCAGTAGGCTGAACGCGAACACCGGGGAGCTGTTTTTT.

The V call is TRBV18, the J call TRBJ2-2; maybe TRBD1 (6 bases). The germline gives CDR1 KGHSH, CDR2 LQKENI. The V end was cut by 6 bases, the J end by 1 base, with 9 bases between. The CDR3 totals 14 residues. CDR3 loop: CASSRGQNTGELFF. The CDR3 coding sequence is TGTGCCAGCTCTCGGGGACAGAACACCGGGGAGCTGTTTTTT.

The CDR3 spells CASSLQGNEKLFF. In DNA form, the CDR3 reads TGTGCCAGCAGTTTGCAGGGGAATGAAAAACTGTTTTTT. The gene calls are TRBV6-6 and TRBJ1-4; maybe TRBD1 (6 bases). CDR3 size: 13 residues. The germline CDR1 and CDR2 sequences are MNHNY and SVGAGI (reference sequence). V dropped 4 bases and J dropped 5 bases, with 8 bases sitting between them.

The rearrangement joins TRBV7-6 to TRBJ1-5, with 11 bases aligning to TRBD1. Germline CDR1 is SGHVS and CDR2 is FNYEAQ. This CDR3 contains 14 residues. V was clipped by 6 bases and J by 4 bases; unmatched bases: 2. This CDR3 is CASRRDRGNQPQHF. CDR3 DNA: TGTGCCAGCAGAAGGGACAGGGGGAATCAGCCCCAGCATTTT.

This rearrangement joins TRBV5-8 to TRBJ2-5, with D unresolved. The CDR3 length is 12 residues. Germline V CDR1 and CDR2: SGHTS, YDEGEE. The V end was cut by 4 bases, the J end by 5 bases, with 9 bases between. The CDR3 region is CASSPNRETQYF. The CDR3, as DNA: TGTGCCAGCAGCCCTAACCGCGAGACCCAGTACTTC.

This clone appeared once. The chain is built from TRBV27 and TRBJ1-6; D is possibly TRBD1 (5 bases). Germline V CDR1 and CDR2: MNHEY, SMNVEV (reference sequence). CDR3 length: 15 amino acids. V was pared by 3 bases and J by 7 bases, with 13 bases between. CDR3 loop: CASSFSRVGNSPLHF. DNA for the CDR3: TGTGCCAGCAGTTTCTCCAGGGTAGGGAATTCACCCCTCCACTTT.

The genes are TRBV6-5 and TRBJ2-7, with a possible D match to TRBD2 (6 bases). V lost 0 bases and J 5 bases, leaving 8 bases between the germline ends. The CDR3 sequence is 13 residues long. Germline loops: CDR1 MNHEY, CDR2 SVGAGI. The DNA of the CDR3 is TGTGCCAGCAGTTACTCGAAGCGGGACGAGCAGTACTTC. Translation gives CASSYSKRDEQYF.

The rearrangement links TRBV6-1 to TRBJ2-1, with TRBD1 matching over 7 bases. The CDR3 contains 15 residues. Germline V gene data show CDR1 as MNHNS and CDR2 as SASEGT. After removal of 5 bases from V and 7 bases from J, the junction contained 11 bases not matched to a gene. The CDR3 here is CASSPNRGGRNEQFF. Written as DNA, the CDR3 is TGTGCCAGCAGTCCAAATAGAGGGGGCAGGAATGAGCAGTTCTTC.

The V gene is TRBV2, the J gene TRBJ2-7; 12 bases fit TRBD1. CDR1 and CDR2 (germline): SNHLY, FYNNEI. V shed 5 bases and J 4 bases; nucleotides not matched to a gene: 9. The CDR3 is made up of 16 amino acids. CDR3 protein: CASSKRGQGAVYEQYF. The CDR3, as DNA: TGTGCCAGCAGTAAAAGGGGACAGGGGGCTGTTTACGAGCAGTACTTC.

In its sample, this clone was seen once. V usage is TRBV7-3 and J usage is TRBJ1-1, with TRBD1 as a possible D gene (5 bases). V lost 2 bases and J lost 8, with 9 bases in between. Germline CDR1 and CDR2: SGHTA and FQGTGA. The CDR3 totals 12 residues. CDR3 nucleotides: TGTGCCAGCAGCTTAGGGGGTGGGGAAGCTTTCTTT. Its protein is CASSLGGGEAFF.

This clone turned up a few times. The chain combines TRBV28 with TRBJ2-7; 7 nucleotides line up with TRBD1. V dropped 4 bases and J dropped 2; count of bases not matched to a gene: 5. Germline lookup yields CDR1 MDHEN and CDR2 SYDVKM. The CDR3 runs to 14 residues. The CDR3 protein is CASSSGTAPYEQYF. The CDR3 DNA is TGTGCCAGCAGTTCCGGGACAGCGCCCTACGAGCAGTACTTC.

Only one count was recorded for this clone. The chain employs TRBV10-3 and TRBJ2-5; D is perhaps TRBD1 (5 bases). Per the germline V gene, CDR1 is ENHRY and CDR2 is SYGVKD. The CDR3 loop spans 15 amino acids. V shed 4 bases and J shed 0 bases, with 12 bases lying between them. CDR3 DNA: TGTGCCATCAGTGGTACCAGGGCGTACCAAGAGACCCAGTACTTC. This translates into CAISGTRAYQETQYF.